This T cell receptor (beta chain) originates from a study of vaccination and CD4 T cells after COVID-19. Treatment meaning: approximately nine-day PBMC culture with coronavirus spike peptide pools or control peptides (ViraFEST assay). With 2 bases clipped from V and 1 base from J, the junction kept 25 bases outside the gene matches. The CDR3 covers 24 residues. Germline V gene data show CDR1 as MNHEY and CDR2 as SVGEGT. Of note for this clonotype: Its cognate antigen is unknown.

Once obtained from cultured CD4+ T cells, the DNA was sequenced using the Oncomine TCR Beta short-read assay. TCRdb itself ran the PCR reads through MiXCR, one entry per CDR3 protein. The sample has 15,000 to 20,000 distinct CDR3 sequences, about 60% seen once. Sample: CD4+ T cells from blood, cultured in vitro. The chain joins TRBV6-2 or TRBV6-3 to TRBJ2-7; 14 positions match TRBD2. The sequence came from a human donor who had recovered from COVID-19. The CDR3 DNA reads as TGTGCCAGCAGTTACCTGGCGGGATATACGGGGGGGACTAGCGGGAGAAGAGGGTCCTACGAGCAGTACTTC. It encodes CASSYLAGYTGGTSGRRGSYEQYF.